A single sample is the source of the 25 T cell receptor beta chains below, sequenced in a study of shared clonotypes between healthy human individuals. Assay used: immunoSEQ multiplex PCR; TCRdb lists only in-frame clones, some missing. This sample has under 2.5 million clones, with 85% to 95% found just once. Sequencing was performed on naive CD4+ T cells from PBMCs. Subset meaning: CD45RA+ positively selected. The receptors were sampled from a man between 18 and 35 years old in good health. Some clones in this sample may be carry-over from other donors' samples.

This CDR3 reads CASSLSGWEIYTF. DNA for the CDR3: TGTGCCAGCAGCTTATCAGGGTGGGAGATCTACACCTTC. The chain combines TRBV13 with TRBJ1-2; D possibly corresponds to TRBD1 (5 bases). Germline CDR1 PRHDT, CDR2 FYEKMQ (reference sequence). V lost 2 bases to trimming and J lost 10 bases, with 14 bases between them. There are 13 residues in the CDR3.

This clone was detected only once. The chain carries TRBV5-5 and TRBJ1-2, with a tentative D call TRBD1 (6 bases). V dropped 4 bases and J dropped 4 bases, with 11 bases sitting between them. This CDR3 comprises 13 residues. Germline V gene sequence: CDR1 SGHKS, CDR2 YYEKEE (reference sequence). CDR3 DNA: TGTGCCAGCAGCCGGGACACTCGCTATGGCTACACCTTC. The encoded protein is CASSRDTRYGYTF.

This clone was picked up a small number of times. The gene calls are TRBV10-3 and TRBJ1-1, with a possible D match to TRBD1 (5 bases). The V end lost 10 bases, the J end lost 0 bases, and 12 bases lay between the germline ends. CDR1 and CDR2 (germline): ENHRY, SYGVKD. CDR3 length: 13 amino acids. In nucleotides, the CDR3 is TGTGCCAACGGGGACGGGATGAACACTGAAGCTTTCTTT. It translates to CANGDGMNTEAFF.

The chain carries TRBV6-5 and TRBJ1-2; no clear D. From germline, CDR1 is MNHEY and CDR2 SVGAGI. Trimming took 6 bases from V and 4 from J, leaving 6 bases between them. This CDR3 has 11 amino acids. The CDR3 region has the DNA TGTGCCAGCAGCGACCCCTATGGCTACACCTTC. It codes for CASSDPYGYTF.

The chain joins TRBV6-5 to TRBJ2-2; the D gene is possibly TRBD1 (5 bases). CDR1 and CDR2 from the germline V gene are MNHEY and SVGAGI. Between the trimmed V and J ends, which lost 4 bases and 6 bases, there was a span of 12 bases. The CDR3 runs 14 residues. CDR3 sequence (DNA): TGTGCCAGCAGTTCCTCAGGGTTGGCCGGGGAGCTGTTTTTT. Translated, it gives CASSSSGLAGELFF.

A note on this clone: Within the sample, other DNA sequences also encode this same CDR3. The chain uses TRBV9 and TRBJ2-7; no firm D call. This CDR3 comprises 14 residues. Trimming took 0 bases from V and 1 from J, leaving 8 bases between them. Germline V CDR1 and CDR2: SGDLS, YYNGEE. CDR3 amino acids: CASSVDLGSYEQYF. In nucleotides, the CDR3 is TGTGCCAGCAGCGTAGATTTGGGGTCCTACGAGCAGTACTTC. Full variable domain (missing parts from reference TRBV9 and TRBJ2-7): DSGVTQTPKHLITATGQRVTLRCSPRSGDLSVYWYQQSLDQGLQFLIQYYNGEERAKGNILERFSAQQFPDLHSELNLSSLELGDSALYFCASSVDLGSYEQYFGPGTRLTVT.

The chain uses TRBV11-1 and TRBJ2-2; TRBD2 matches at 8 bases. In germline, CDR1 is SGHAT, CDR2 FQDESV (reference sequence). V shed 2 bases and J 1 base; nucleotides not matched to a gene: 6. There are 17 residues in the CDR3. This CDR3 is CASSLITSGGNTGELFF. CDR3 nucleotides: TGTGCCAGCAGCTTAATAACTAGCGGAGGGAACACCGGGGAGCTGTTTTTT.

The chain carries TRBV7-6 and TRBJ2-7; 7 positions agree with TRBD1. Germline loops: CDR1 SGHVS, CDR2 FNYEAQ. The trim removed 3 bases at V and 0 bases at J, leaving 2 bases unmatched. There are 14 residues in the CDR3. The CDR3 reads CASSFRDSSYEQYF. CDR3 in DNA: TGTGCCAGCAGCTTCCGGGACAGCTCCTACGAGCAGTACTTC.

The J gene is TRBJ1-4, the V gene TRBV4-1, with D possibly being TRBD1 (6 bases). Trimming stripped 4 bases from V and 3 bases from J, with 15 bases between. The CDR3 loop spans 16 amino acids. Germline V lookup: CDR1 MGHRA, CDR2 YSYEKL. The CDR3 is CASSPTGFIPNEKLFF. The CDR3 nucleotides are TGCGCCAGCAGCCCAACAGGGTTCATACCTAATGAAAAACTGTTTTTT.

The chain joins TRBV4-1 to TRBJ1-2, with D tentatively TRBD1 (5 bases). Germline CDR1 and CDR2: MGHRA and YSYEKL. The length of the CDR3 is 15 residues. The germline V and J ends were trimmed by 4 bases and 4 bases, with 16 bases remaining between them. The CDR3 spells CASSPERGVIYGYTF. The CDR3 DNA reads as TGCGCCAGCAGCCCAGAGCGGGGCGTCATCTATGGCTACACCTTC.

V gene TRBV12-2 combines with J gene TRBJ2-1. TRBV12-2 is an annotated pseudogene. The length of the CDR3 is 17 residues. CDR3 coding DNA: TGTGCAAGTCGCTTAATGGACGAGTTGGGGGGCGCGGATGAGCAGTTCTTC. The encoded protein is CASRLMDELGGADEQFF.

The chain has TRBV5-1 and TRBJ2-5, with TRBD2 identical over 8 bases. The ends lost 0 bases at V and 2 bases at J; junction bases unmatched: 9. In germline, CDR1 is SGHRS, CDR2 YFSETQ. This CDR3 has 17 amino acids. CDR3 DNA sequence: TGCGCCAGCAGCTTGGGAGGGTTTAGCGGGGAACAAGAGACCCAGTACTTC. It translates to CASSLGGFSGEQETQYF.

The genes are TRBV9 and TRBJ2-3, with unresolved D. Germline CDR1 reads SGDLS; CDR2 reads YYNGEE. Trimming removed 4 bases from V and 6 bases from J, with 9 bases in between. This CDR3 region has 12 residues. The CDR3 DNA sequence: TGTGCCAGCAGCCTTAGACGGGATACGCAGTATTTT. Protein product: CASSLRRDTQYF.

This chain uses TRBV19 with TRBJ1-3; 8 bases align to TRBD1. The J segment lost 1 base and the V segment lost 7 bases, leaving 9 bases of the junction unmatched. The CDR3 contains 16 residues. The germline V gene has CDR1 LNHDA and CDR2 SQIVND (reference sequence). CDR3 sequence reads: CASTPRTGKSGNTIYF. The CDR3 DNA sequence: TGTGCCAGTACCCCAAGGACAGGGAAATCTGGAAACACCATATATTTT.

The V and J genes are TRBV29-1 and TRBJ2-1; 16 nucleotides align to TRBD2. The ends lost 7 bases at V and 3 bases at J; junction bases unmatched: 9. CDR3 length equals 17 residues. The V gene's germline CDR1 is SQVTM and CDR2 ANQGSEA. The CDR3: CSAGGTSGRVSYNEQFF. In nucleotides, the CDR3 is TGCAGCGCAGGGGGGACTAGCGGGAGGGTAAGCTACAATGAGCAGTTCTTC.

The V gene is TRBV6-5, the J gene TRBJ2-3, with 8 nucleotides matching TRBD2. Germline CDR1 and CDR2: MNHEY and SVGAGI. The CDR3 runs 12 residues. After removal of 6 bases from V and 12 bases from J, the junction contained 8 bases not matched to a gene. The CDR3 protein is CASSPTSGTQYF. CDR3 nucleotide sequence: TGTGCCAGCAGCCCTACTAGCGGAACACAGTATTTT.

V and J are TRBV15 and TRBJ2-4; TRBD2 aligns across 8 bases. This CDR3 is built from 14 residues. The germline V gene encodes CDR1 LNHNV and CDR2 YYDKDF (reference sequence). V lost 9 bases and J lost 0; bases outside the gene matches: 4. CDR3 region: CATGGGRAKNIQYF. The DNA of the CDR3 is TGTGCCACGGGCGGGGGGCGAGCCAAAAACATTCAGTACTTC.

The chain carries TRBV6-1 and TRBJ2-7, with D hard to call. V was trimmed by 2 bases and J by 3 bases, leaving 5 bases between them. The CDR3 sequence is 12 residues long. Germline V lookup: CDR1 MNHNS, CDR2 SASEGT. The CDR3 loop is CASSETRYEQYF. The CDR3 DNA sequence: TGTGCCAGCAGTGAAACCCGCTACGAGCAGTACTTC.

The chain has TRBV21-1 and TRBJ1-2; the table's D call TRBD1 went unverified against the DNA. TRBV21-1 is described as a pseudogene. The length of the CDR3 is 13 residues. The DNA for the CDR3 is TGTGCCAGCAGCAAACCCCAGAACTATGGCTACACCTTC. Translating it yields CASSKPQNYGYTF.

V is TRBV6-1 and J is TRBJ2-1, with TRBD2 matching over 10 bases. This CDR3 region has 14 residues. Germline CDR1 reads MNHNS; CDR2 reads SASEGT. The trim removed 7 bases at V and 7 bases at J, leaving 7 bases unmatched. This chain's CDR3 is CASKLAGGANEQFF. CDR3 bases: TGTGCCAGCAAGTTAGCGGGAGGAGCAAATGAGCAGTTCTTC.

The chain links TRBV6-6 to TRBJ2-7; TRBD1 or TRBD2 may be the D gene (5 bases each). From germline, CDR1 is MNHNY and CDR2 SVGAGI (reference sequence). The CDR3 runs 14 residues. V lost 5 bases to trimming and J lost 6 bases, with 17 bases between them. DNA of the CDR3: TGTGCCAGCAGTAACATCCGGGGCACCCCCGAGCAGTACTTC. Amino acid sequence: CASSNIRGTPEQYF.

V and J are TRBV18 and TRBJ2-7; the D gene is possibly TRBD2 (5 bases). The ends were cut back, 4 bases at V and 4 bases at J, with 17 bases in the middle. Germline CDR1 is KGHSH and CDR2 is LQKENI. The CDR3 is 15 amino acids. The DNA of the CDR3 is TGTGCCAGCTCACTAGCCATAGCGACCCTATACGAGCAGTACTTC. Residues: CASSLAIATLYEQYF.

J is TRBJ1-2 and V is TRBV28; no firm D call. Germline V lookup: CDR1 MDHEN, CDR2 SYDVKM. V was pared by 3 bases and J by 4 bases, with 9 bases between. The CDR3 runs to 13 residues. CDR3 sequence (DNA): TGTGCCAGCAGTTTTAGCATGTTCTATGGCTACACCTTC. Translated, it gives CASSFSMFYGYTF.

Written as DNA, the CDR3 is TGCGCCAGCAGCCAAGTAGCGGGAGTCGCAGATACGCAGTATTTT. Translating gives CASSQVAGVADTQYF. The chain is built from TRBV4-3 and TRBJ2-3; 9 nucleotides align to TRBD2. The V gene end was trimmed by 1 base and the J gene end by 4 bases; junction bases not matched to a gene: 3. The CDR3 has 15 residues. The germline V gene has CDR1 LGHNA and CDR2 YSLEER.

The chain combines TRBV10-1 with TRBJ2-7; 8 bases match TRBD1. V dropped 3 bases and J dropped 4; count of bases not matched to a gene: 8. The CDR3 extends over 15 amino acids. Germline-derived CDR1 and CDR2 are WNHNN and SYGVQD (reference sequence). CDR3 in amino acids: CASSERQGSMYEQYF. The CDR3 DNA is TGCGCCAGCAGTGAAAGACAGGGGAGTATGTACGAGCAGTACTTC.